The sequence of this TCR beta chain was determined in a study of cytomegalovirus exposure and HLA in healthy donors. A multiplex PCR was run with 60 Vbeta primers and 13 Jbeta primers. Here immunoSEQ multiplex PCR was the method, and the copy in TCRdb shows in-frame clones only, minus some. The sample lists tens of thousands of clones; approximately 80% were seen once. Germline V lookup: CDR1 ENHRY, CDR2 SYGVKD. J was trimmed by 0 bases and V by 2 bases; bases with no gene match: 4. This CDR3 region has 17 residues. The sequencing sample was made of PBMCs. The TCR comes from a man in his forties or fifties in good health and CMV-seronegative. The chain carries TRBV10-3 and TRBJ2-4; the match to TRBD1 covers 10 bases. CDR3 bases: TGTGCCATCAGTGAGATGGGACAGGGGATAGCCAAAAACATTCAGTACTTC. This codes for CAISEMGQGIAKNIQYF.